These 20 T cell receptor beta chains were sequenced from one sample in a study of tumor-infiltrating lymphocytes in glioblastoma multiforme. Multiple V-beta primers and a C-beta primer amplified TCRB from RNA. Each CDR3 protein gets one entry after TCRdb re-called the multiplex PCR reads with MiXCR. The sample has about 10,000 distinct CDR3 sequences, roughly two thirds seen once. Sequencing used brain tumor tissue. The receptor source for this set is a male donor with glioblastoma.

This clonotype has only a few counts. The chain joins TRBV11-2 to TRBJ2-2; D possibly matches TRBD1 or TRBD2 (5 bases each). V was clipped by 4 bases and J by 1 base, with 16 bases between them. This CDR3 contains 17 residues. Germline V CDR1 and CDR2: SGHAT, FQNNGV. CDR3 bases: TGTGCCAGCAGCTCGAGGGTTCAGGGTCAGAACACCGGGGAGCTGTTTTTT. This sequence encodes CASSSRVQGQNTGELFF.

For this clonotype: The final CDR3 position lacks the conserved phenylalanine or tryptophan, pointing to a likely read error. This rearrangement joins TRBV10-1 to TRBJ2-2; D assignment may be TRBD1 or TRBD2 (5 bases each). Germline CDR1 WNHNN, CDR2 SYGVQD (reference sequence). The CDR3 contains 14 residues. The CDR3 loop reads CASRRQRRTGALFL. In DNA, the CDR3 is TGCGCCAGTAGAAGACAGCGGAGGACCGGGGCGCTGTTTCTT.

Comments on this clonotype: At one end, the junction sequence differs from germline, possibly due to a read error. The chain is built from TRBV29-1 and TRBJ1-2, with a tentative D call TRBD1 (6 bases). This CDR3 contains 14 residues. The germline gives CDR1 SQVTM, CDR2 ANQGSEA. The CDR3 DNA reads as TGCAACGTTGAAGATCCAGGAGGGGCGGACAGCTGCACCTTC. Translating it yields CNVEDPGGADSCTF.

The CDR3 sequence is CASSPQGQGARNEQYF. CDR3 nucleotide sequence: TGTGCCAGCAGCCCGCAGGGACAGGGGGCGAGGAACGAGCAGTACTTC. The V and J genes are TRBV11-1 and TRBJ2-7, with 12 bases fitting TRBD1. The CDR3 has 16 residues. Germline V lookup: CDR1 SGHAT, CDR2 FQDESV (reference sequence). V lost 5 bases to trimming and J lost 5 bases; unmatched junction nucleotides: 10.

This chain connects TRBV6-2 or TRBV6-3 to TRBJ2-7, with 11 bases matching TRBD2. The CDR3 sequence is 16 residues long. V trimming: 5 bases; J trimming: 2 bases; junction bases outside the gene matches: 8. Germline values: CDR1 MNHEY, CDR2 SVGEGT. The CDR3 coding sequence is TGTGCCAGCAGTGTCCTGGGACTAGCGGATACCTACGAGCAGTACTTC. This translates into CASSVLGLADTYEQYF.

This sequence joins TRBV11-2 and TRBJ1-1; TRBD1 matches 7 bases. Germline trimming cut 4 bases from V and 5 bases from J; bases unmatched to any gene: 13. The length of the CDR3 is 16 residues. Germline lookup yields CDR1 SGHAT and CDR2 FQNNGV. The CDR3 protein is CASSYSGLVRGTEAFF. CDR3 coding DNA: TGTGCCAGCAGCTACTCCGGTTTGGTCAGGGGGACTGAAGCTTTCTTT.

The CDR3 DNA sequence: TGTGCCAGCAATATTCAGACAAGGGGCGCCTATGGCTACACCTTC. Translation: CASNIQTRGAYGYTF. The genes are TRBV12-3 or TRBV12-4 and TRBJ1-2, with D possibly TRBD1 on 5 matching bases. Trimming removed 7 bases from V and 4 bases from J, with 19 bases in between. CDR3 length: 15 residues.

Points on this clonotype: A junction end diverges from the germline sequence, so it may reflect a read error. This chain joins TRBV5-6 and TRBJ2-7; a possible D gene is TRBD1 (6 bases). CDR1 and CDR2 from the germline V gene are SGHDT and YYEEEE. The CDR3 runs 15 residues. The CDR3 is CASSTGTRDPYGQYF. As DNA, the CDR3 is TGTGCCAGCAGCACCGGGACAAGGGATCCCTACGGGCAGTACTTC. Filled out from reference TRBV5-6 and TRBJ2-7, the complete variable domain reads DAGVTQSPTHLIKTRGQQVTLRCSPKSGHDTVSWYQQALGQGPQFIFQYYEEEERQRGNFPDRFSGHQFPNYSSELNVNALLLGDSALYLCASSTGTRDPYGQYFGPGTRLTVT.

In the case of this clonotype: Relative to the germline gene, one junction end is altered; a read error may explain this. The chain employs TRBV7-9 and TRBJ2-7, with D perhaps matching TRBD2 (7 bases). CDR3 length: 14 residues. CDR1 is SEHNR, CDR2 FQNEAQ, per germline (reference sequence). The CDR3 spells CAGSLVGGGYEQYF. The DNA of the CDR3 is TGTGCCGGCAGCTTAGTAGGGGGAGGGTACGAGCAGTACTTC.

This clonotype was seen at least ten times. The chain combines TRBV28 with TRBJ1-6, with D uncertain. V gave up 2 bases and J gave up 7 bases, with 6 bases separating them. CDR1 MDHEN and CDR2 SYDVKM come from the germline V gene. The CDR3 is 13 amino acids. This chain's CDR3 is CASSLVGNSPLHF. In nucleotides, the CDR3 is TGTGCCAGCAGTTTAGTAGGGAATTCACCCCTCCACTTT. Using reference TRBV28 and TRBJ1-6 for the parts outside the CDR3, the full variable domain is DVKVTQSSRYLVKRTGEKVFLECVQDMDHENMFWYRQDPGLGLRLIYFSYDVKMKEKGDIPEGYSVSREKKERFSLILESASTNQTSMYLCASSLVGNSPLHFGNGTRLTVT.

The chain links TRBV4-2 to TRBJ2-1; tentative D call: TRBD1 (6 bases). Germline CDR1 and CDR2: LGHNA and YNFKEQ. This CDR3 spans 18 amino acids. Trimming pared 1 base from V and 8 bases from J, leaving 24 bases between. The CDR3 DNA reads TGTGCCAGCAGCCAAGTGTCTAACAACTATAGGGGGAGCGATGAGCAGTTCTTC. This sequence encodes CASSQVSNNYRGSDEQFF.

The CDR3 protein is CASSQGSVRLNQPQHF. In DNA form, the CDR3 reads TGTGCCAGTAGCCAGGGATCTGTAAGACTAAATCAGCCCCAGCATTTT. The chain carries TRBV5-8 and TRBJ1-5; tentative D call: TRBD1 (5 bases). The germline V gene has CDR1 SGHTS and CDR2 YDEGEE. V lost 8 bases and J lost 4, with 22 bases in between. The CDR3 length is 16 residues.

As to this clonotype: The final CDR3 position lacks the conserved phenylalanine or tryptophan, pointing to a likely read error. J is TRBJ2-3 and V is TRBV14; D remains ambiguous. This CDR3 spans 17 amino acids. Per the germline V gene, CDR1 is SGHDN and CDR2 is FVKESK. Trimming removed 0 bases at V and 0 bases at J, with 13 bases between. CDR3 DNA sequence: TGTGCCAGCAGCCAAGATCCGACAAGTTCTAGCACAGATACGCAGTATCTT. Its protein product is CASSQDPTSSSTDTQYL.

The rearrangement uses TRBV20-1 and TRBJ2-1; TRBD2 aligns across 7 bases. The CDR3 covers 12 residues. Germline V CDR1 and CDR2: DFQATT, SNEGSKA (reference sequence). CDR3: CSSRGVYNEQFF. The CDR3 DNA is TGCTCCTCCCGGGGGGTTTACAATGAGCAGTTCTTC.

This clonotype is medium-sized within its sample. The genes are TRBV20-1 and TRBJ2-3; D is uncertain. Germline loops: CDR1 DFQATT, CDR2 SNEGSKA (reference sequence). Deletions cut 6 bases from V and 0 bases from J, with 16 bases between. This CDR3 spans 15 amino acids. In nucleotides, the CDR3 is TGCAGTGCAATCCCAGCAAGTTATAGCACAGATACGCAGTATTTT. This encodes CSAIPASYSTDTQYF.

This clonotype came up a few times. The V gene is TRBV20-1, the J gene TRBJ2-3, with 9 nucleotides matching TRBD2. Trimming cost V 6 bases and J 2 bases; bases outside gene matches: 12. CDR3 length: 16 residues. The germline V gene encodes CDR1 DFQATT and CDR2 SNEGSKA (reference sequence). The CDR3 DNA follows: TGCAGTGCCAGTCCGATTAGCGGGAGCCACACAGATACGCAGTATTTT. It is translated as CSASPISGSHTDTQYF.

In the case of this clonotype: The junction differs from germline at one of its ends, possibly a read error. V usage is TRBV6-5 and J usage is TRBJ2-3; no definite D call. CDR1 is MNHEY and CDR2 is SVGAGI in the germline V gene. This CDR3 comprises 13 residues. CDR3 coding DNA: TGTGCCAGCAGTCCCCAATACACAGATACGCAGAATTTT. Translating it yields CASSPQYTDTQNF.

V and J are TRBV5-4 and TRBJ2-1; 8 bases fit TRBD2. V shed 9 bases, J shed 2 bases, and the junction held 16 bases outside the gene matches. The V gene's germline CDR1 is SGHNT and CDR2 YYREEE (reference sequence). The CDR3 length is 17 residues. This CDR3 reads CATYPGTIGGAYNEQFF. CDR3 nucleotides: TGTGCCACCTACCCCGGGACTATCGGGGGGGCCTACAATGAGCAGTTCTTC. The variable domain in full, with the rest retrieved from reference TRBV5-4 and TRBJ2-1, is ETGVTQSPTHLIKTRGQQVTLRCSSQSGHNTVSWYQQALGQGPQFIFQYYREEENGRGNFPPRFSGLQFPNYSSELNVNALELDDSALYLCATYPGTIGGAYNEQFFGPGTRLTVL.

The sample holds many counts of this clonotype. The chain employs TRBV5-1 and TRBJ1-4, with 9 positions matching TRBD1. CDR1 is SGHRS and CDR2 is YFSETQ in the germline V gene. CDR3 length equals 14 residues. V gave up 7 bases and J gave up 12 bases; unmatched junction bases: 13. The CDR3 bases are TGCGCCAGCGCCGGTGGGACAGGGAAAGAAGAACTGTTTTTT. Translating gives CASAGGTGKEELFF.

To note about this clonotype: Germline and junction disagree at one end, which may indicate a read error. The rearrangement links TRBV6-5 to TRBJ1-3, with a tentative D call TRBD1 (6 bases). This CDR3 spans 14 amino acids. Germline V lookup: CDR1 MNHEY, CDR2 SVGAGI. The chain's CDR3 is CASGLAGAGNTLYF. For the CDR3, the DNA is TGTGCCAGCGGTTTAGCGGGGGCTGGAAACACCTTATATTTT.